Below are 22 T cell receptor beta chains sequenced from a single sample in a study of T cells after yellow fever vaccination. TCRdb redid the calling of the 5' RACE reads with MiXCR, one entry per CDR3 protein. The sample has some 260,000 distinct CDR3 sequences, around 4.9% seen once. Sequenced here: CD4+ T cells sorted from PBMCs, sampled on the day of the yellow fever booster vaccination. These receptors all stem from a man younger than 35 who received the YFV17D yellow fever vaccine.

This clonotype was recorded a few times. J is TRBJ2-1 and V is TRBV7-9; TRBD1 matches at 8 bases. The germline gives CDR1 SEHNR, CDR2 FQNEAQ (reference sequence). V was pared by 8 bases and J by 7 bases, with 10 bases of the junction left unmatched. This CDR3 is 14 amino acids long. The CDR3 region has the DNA TGTGCCAGCTTCGGCCTACAGGGGGGAAATGAGCAGTTCTTC. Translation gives CASFGLQGGNEQFF.

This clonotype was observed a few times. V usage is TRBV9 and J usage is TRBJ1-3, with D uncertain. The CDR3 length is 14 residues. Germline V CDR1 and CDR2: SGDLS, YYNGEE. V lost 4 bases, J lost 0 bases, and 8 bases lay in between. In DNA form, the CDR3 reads TGTGCCAGCAGCCCCACCTACTCTGGAAACACCATATATTTT. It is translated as CASSPTYSGNTIYF.

As DNA, the CDR3 is TGCGCCACCAGTAGCGGGGGGAACACCGGGGAGCTGTTTTTT. This encodes CATSSGGNTGELFF. J is TRBJ2-2 and V is TRBV5-1; TRBD2 agrees at 9 bases. The V gene end was trimmed by 9 bases and the J gene end by 1 base; junction bases not matched to a gene: 4. CDR1 and CDR2 from the germline V gene are SGHRS and YFSETQ. The CDR3 covers 14 residues. Together with reference TRBV5-1 and TRBJ2-2, the CDR3 gives the full variable domain: KAGVTQTPRYLIKTRGQQVTLSCSPISGHRSVSWYQQTPGQGLQFLFEYFSETQRNKGNFPGRFSGRQFSNSRSEMNVSTLELGDSALYLCATSSGGNTGELFFGEGSRLTVL.

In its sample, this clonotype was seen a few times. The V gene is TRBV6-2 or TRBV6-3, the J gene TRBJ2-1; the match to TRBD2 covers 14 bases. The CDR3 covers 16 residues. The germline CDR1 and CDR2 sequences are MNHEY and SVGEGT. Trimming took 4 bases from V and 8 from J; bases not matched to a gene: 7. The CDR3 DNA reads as TGTGCCAGCAGTTTTGGACTAGCGGGGGGTCTGGATGAGCAGTTCTTC. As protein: CASSFGLAGGLDEQFF.

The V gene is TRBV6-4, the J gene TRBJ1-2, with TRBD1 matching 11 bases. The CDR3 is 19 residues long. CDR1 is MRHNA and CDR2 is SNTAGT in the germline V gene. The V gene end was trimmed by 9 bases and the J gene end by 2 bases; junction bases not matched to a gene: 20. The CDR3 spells CARSSDRGLKSKGNYGYTF. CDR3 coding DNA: TGTGCCAGATCTTCGGACAGGGGGCTGAAAAGTAAGGGCAACTATGGCTACACCTTC.

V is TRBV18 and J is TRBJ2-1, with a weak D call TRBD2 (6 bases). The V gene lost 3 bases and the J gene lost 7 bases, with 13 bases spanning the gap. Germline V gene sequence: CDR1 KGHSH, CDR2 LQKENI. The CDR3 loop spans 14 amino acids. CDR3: CASSPGRGLNEQFF. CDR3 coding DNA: TGTGCCAGCTCACCGGGGCGGGGCCTTAATGAGCAGTTCTTC.

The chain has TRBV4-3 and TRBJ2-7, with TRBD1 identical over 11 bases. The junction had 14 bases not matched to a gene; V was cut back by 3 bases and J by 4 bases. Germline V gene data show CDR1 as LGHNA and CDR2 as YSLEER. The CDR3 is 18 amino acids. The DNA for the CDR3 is TGCGCCAGCAGCCATTATCCGGTCGTTGGACAGGGGGCTTACGAGCAGTACTTC. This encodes CASSHYPVVGQGAYEQYF.

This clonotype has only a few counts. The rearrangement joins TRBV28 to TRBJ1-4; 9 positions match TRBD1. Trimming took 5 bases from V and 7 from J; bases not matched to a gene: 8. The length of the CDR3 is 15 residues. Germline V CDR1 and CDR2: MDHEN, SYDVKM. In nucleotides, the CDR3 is TGTGCCAGCAGTCCCGGGACAGGGAAAGGTGAAAAACTGTTTTTT. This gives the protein CASSPGTGKGEKLFF.

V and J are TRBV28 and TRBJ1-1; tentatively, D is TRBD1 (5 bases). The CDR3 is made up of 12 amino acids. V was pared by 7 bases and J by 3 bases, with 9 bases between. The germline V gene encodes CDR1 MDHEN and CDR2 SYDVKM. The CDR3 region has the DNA TGTGCCAGCACGACAGTCTACACTGAAGCTTTCTTT. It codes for CASTTVYTEAFF.

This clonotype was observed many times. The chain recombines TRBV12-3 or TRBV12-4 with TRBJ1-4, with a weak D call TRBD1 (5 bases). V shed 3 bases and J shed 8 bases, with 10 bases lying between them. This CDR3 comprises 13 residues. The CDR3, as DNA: TGTGCCAGCAGTTTCCAGGGATCCGAAAAACTGTTTTTT. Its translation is CASSFQGSEKLFF.

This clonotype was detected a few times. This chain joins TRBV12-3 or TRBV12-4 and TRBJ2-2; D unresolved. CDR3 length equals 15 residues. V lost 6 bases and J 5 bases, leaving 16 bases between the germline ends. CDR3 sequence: CASSNPNIRTGELFF. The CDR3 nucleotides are TGTGCCAGCAGCAACCCAAACATACGTACCGGGGAGCTGTTTTTT.

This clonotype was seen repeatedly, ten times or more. In DNA, the CDR3 is TGTGCCAGCAGTCCTCTAGCGGGGGGGCATGATGAGCAGTTCTTC. Translating gives CASSPLAGGHDEQFF. The V call is TRBV6-1, the J call TRBJ2-1, with 12 bases aligning to TRBD2. The J segment lost 8 bases and the V segment lost 5 bases, leaving 7 bases of the junction unmatched. The CDR3 has 15 amino acids. CDR1 is MNHNS and CDR2 is SASEGT in the germline V gene.

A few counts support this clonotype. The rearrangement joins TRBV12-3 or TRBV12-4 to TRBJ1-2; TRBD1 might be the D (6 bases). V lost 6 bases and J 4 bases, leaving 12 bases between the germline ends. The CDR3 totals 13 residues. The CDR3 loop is CASRPGHLYGYTF. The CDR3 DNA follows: TGTGCCAGCAGACCGGGACACCTCTATGGCTACACCTTC.

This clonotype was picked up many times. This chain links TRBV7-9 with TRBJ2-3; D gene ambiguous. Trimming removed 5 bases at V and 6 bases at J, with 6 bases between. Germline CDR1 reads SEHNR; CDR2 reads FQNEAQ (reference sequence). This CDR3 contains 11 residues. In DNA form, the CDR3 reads TGTGCCAGCAGCGAAAGGGATACGCAGTATTTT. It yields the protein CASSERDTQYF.

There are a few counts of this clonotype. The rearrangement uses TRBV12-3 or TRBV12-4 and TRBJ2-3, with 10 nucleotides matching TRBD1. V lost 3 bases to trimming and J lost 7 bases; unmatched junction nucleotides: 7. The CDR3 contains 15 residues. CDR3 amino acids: CASSFGTGVINTQYF. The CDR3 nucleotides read TGTGCCAGCAGTTTCGGGACAGGGGTGATTAATACGCAGTATTTT.

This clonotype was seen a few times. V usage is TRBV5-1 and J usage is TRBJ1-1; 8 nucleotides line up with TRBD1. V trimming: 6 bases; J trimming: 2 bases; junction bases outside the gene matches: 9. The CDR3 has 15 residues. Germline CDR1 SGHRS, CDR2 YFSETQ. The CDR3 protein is CASTYRQGLNTEAFF. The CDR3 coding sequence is TGCGCCAGCACCTATCGACAGGGGCTTAACACTGAAGCTTTCTTT.

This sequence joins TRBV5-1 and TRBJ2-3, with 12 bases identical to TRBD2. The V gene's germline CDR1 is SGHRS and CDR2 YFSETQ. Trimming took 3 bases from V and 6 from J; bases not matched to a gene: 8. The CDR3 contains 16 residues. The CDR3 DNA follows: TGCGCCAGCAGCTCGCCTACTAGCGGGGGGCCGGATACGCAGTATTTT. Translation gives CASSSPTSGGPDTQYF.

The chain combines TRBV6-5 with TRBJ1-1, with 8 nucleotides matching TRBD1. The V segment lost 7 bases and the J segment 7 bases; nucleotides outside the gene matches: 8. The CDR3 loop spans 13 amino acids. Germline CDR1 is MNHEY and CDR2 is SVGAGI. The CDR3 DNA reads TGTGCCAGCATCCCAGGGGGCCATAATGAAGCTTTCTTT. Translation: CASIPGGHNEAFF.

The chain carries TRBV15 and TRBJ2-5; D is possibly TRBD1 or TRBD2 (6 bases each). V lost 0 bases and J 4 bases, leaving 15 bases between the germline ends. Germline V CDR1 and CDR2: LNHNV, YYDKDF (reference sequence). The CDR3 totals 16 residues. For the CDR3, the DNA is TGTGCCACCAGCAGAGATCGGAGGGGGGCTCTAGAGACCCAGTACTTC. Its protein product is CATSRDRRGALETQYF.

Written as DNA, the CDR3 is TGTGCCAGCAGTGAAATGGGGGACAGGGGGTCGGGCATTCAGTACTTC. Protein product: CASSEMGDRGSGIQYF. The chain couples TRBV6-1 to TRBJ2-4; 11 nucleotides line up with TRBD1. Germline V gene sequence: CDR1 MNHNS, CDR2 SASEGT. The CDR3 contains 16 residues. After removal of 2 bases from V and 9 bases from J, the junction contained 9 bases not matched to a gene.

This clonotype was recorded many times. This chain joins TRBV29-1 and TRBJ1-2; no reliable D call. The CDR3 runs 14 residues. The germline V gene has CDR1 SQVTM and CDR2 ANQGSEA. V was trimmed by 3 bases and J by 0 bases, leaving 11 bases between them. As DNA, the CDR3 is TGCAGCGTTGAGACAAGTTTAGCTAACTATGGCTACACCTTC. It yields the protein CSVETSLANYGYTF.

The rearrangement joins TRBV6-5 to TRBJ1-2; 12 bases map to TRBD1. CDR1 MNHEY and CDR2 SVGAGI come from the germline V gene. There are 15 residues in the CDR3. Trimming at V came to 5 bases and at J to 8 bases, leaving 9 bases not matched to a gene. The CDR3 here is CASSLRSGTGGGYTF. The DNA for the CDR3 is TGTGCCAGCAGTCTCCGATCCGGGACAGGGGGCGGCTACACCTTC.